This entry features one T cell receptor (beta chain) sequence. There is no known antigen for this receptor. No qualities accompany the bases; no much larger clone lies one base away. The library was prepared using 5' RACE. TCRdb lists the instrument as Illumina HiSeq 2500. The second PCR ran for roughly 6 to 11 cycles and used a J-beta primer mix along with a sample-barcoded 5' primer. A unique molecular identifier was introduced onto each TCR beta cDNA molecule by a template-switch 5' adaptor carrying 12 random nucleotides. At least 3 million CDR3-containing paired-end reads were obtained from each sample. All of the RNA was converted into first-strand cDNA using the Mint cDNA synthesis kit, with a TRBC-specific oligonucleotide serving as the primer. All cDNA was treated with uracil-DNA glycosylase and then went through a first 18-cycle PCR with the universal primers M1SS and BC2_uni_R. Turning to the authors' computational methods: For normalization, 1 million high-quality reads, each with a distinct molecular identifier, were randomly selected from each sample. Reads sharing molecular identifiers were discarded rather than binned into consensus sequences. MiTCR, with a Q25 quality threshold and the strictest error-elimination algorithm, was used for CDR3 identification, clonotype clustering and error correction. Lower-bound total TCR beta diversity was estimated with a nonparametric unseen species model using Euler transformation. TCRdb itself trimmed the public reads at Q25 with fastp, ran MiXCR and retained productive beta chains. Rows are unified per CDR3 protein, each entry keeping the most common DNA and genes. TCRdb's processing, not the authors' own work, is the source of the V and J calls. For this sample there are approximately 850,000 distinct CDR3 sequences; approximately 48% appear just once. The ten largest clones take up approximately 19% of the sample.

Systemically healthy Caucasian individuals from Russia, 39 in total and aged about 6 to 100 years, were included as donors. Around 10 milliliters of peripheral blood were drawn from each donor into EDTA-treated Vacutainer tubes. Ficoll-Paque density-gradient centrifugation was used to isolate PBMCs, with at least 6.5 million per sample. Trizol reagent was used to extract total RNA from the PBMCs, yielding at least 6 micrograms per sample. Naive CD45RAhigh/CD27high T cell percentages were measured by flow cytometry on a PBMC aliquot from every donor. The record originates from a study of blood T cells in healthy people across ages (dated by TCRdb to about 2015). With respect to the entire study: In model experiments, roughly one uniquely barcoded TCR beta cDNA molecule per two T cells was captured by template switching. To track age-related changes in TCR beta repertoire diversity, the study relied on deep sequencing normalized with unique cDNA molecular identifiers. To avoid experimental bias, donors of different ages were randomly spread across the sequencing lanes. Four age groups were formed from the donors: young (average approximately 15 years), middle-aged (approximately 40), aged (62) and long-lived (82). For two donors (one aged 18 to 29 and one aged 80 or older), the study analyzed two additional independent replicas of 1 million unique cDNA reads from the same blood draw. Beyond this particular receptor, the publication reports: Estimates of total diversity based on one million sequenced T cells were regarded as lower bounds and as underestimates. There was a strong correlation between observed TCR beta diversity and the percentage of naive T cells measured by flow cytometry. The CMV infection status of donors was not known, potentially confounding age-related changes in expanded clonotypes. Compared with the aged group, the long-lived group had more naive CD4+ T cells, fewer expanded clones and increased TCR diversity, suggesting age selection. As age increased, observed TCR beta diversity per million T cells dropped in a roughly linear way, and a significant reduction was already evident by age 40. Bulk unsorted PBMC profiling prevented conclusive comparison of naive and antigen-experienced compartments.

This receptor was identified in a man in his 60s in good health. Material: blood.

The CDR3 region reads CASSDEGNYGYTF. Here is the DNA: TGTGCCAGCAGTGATGAGGGGAACTATGGCTACACCTTC. The rearranged segments are TRBV27 and TRBJ1-2; D gene: possibly TRBD1, on 5 matching bases. Taken from the germline V gene (reference sequence), the CDR1 and CDR2 loops are MNHEY and SMNVEV. Reading from cysteine to phenylalanine, the CDR3 counts 13 amino acids. The CDR3 DNA has 39 bases and is translated from base 1. Trimming takes 5 bases from V and 2 bases from J, and the germline ends sit 9 bases apart.